What follows is one TCR beta chain and its context. The data belong to a study of blood T cell repertoires in COVID-19. The wider study: COVID-19 samples, acute and convalescent, were from the United States, Italy and Spain. PBMCs, B-cell-depleted T cells, or T cells were the source of the cDNA or gDNA that made up the material.

Germline V lookup: CDR1 SGDLS, CDR2 YYNGEE. The CDR3 covers 15 residues. V was clipped by 3 bases and J by 0 bases, with 10 bases between them. In the original processing: Nucleated cell counts were estimated from reference gene primer amplification. Repertoires were generated with immunoSEQ multiplex PCR, while TCRdb's copy carries only in-frame clones and drops some. V and J calls and clone size are copied from that table; D and trimming were computed from the DNA. Of just over 250,000 clones listed, approximately 87% are singletons. This TCR was sampled from a woman in her fifties or sixties with acute or convalescent COVID-19. The chain employs TRBV9 and TRBJ2-1; no clear D gene. Sequenced sample: peripheral blood. In DNA, the CDR3 is TGTGCCAGCAGCGGGTCCCCGAGCTCCTACAATGAGCAGTTCTTC. This translates into CASSGSPSSYNEQFF. The full variable domain, rest sourced from reference TRBV9 and TRBJ2-1, is DSGVTQTPKHLITATGQRVTLRCSPRSGDLSVYWYQQSLDQGLQFLIQYYNGEERAKGNILERFSAQQFPDLHSELNLSSLELGDSALYFCASSGSPSSYNEQFFGPGTRLTVL.